The rows below give T cell receptor beta chains drawn from one sample of a study of CD8 T cells in Susac syndrome. TCRdb re-called the immunoSEQ multiplex PCR reads with MiXCR, one entry per CDR3 protein. The sample has 200,000 or so distinct CDR3 sequences; around 95% are singletons. Source material: CD4+ T cells from PBMCs. All receptors derive from a human donor with Susac syndrome. The conserved cysteine and the conserved F or W are not part of the CDR3 here. Each record gives: J gene, V gene, clone size, CDR3 protein. Not all rows give a size; the values are once, few, many and, for expanded clones, a class.

j_call: TRBJ2-2; v_call: TRBV12-3/TRBV12-4; clone_size: .; cdr3_aa: ASKQTGDAGELF
j_call: TRBJ2-3; v_call: TRBV20-1; clone_size: .; cdr3_aa: SASPLAGREDTQY
j_call: TRBJ2-3; v_call: TRBV12-3/TRBV12-4; clone_size: .; cdr3_aa: ASSSRTLGGTQY
j_call: TRBJ2-7; v_call: TRBV18; clone_size: .; cdr3_aa: ASSPTLGRYYEQY
j_call: TRBJ1-1; v_call: TRBV7-9; clone_size: .; cdr3_aa: ASSQQGANTEAF
j_call: TRBJ2-5; v_call: TRBV30; clone_size: .; cdr3_aa: AWSVRIQETQY
j_call: TRBJ1-2; v_call: TRBV6-5; clone_size: .; cdr3_aa: ASSYRAGNYGYT
j_call: TRBJ2-5; v_call: TRBV3-1; clone_size: .; cdr3_aa: ASRNGGQETQY
j_call: TRBJ1-5; v_call: TRBV5-1; clone_size: .; cdr3_aa: ASSFDGTPDQPQH
j_call: TRBJ1-4; v_call: TRBV20-1; clone_size: .; cdr3_aa: SATTGFPNEKLF
j_call: TRBJ2-4; v_call: TRBV2; clone_size: .; cdr3_aa: ASSARLLAKNIQY
j_call: TRBJ1-5; v_call: TRBV3-1; clone_size: .; cdr3_aa: ASSQDRRGGEPQH
j_call: TRBJ2-7; v_call: TRBV6-2/TRBV6-3; clone_size: .; cdr3_aa: ASRPGLASSAEQY
j_call: TRBJ1-2; v_call: TRBV6-2/TRBV6-3; clone_size: .; cdr3_aa: ASGGLLLLTNYGYT
j_call: TRBJ2-3; v_call: TRBV29-1; clone_size: .; cdr3_aa: SVEWGTGSDTQY
j_call: TRBJ2-5; v_call: TRBV11-2; clone_size: .; cdr3_aa: ASTGPRGQGARIGETQY
j_call: TRBJ1-1; v_call: TRBV4-3; clone_size: .; cdr3_aa: ASSQELDRNTEAF
j_call: TRBJ2-5; v_call: TRBV29-1; clone_size: .; cdr3_aa: SVDRTEETQY
j_call: TRBJ2-6; v_call: TRBV28; clone_size: .; cdr3_aa: ASLQQGAAGANVLT
j_call: TRBJ1-3; v_call: TRBV6-5; clone_size: .; cdr3_aa: ASSYFGSSGNTIY
j_call: TRBJ2-1; v_call: TRBV29-1; clone_size: .; cdr3_aa: SAGGDRSLSYNEQF
j_call: TRBJ1-1; v_call: TRBV5-1; clone_size: .; cdr3_aa: ASSLIQGNTEAF
j_call: TRBJ1-2; v_call: TRBV30; clone_size: .; cdr3_aa: AWKISRQGYGYT
j_call: TRBJ2-7; v_call: TRBV27; clone_size: .; cdr3_aa: ASSLLGRMSEQY
j_call: TRBJ2-1; v_call: TRBV25-1; clone_size: .; cdr3_aa: ASSEYSSYNEQF
j_call: TRBJ2-1; v_call: TRBV18; clone_size: .; cdr3_aa: ASSPQQGVSEQF
j_call: TRBJ2-7; v_call: TRBV2; clone_size: .; cdr3_aa: ASRAGTGSYEQY
j_call: TRBJ2-3; v_call: TRBV15; clone_size: .; cdr3_aa: ATSRDLQSTDTQY
j_call: TRBJ1-6; v_call: TRBV4-3; clone_size: .; cdr3_aa: ASSQVGTGNNSPLH
j_call: TRBJ2-6; v_call: TRBV7-3; clone_size: once; cdr3_aa: ASSKPLGGANVLT
j_call: TRBJ1-2; v_call: TRBV3-1; clone_size: .; cdr3_aa: ASSHGGQGEGSYT
j_call: TRBJ2-3; v_call: TRBV29-1; clone_size: .; cdr3_aa: SVEDLGLAGTRDTQY
j_call: TRBJ2-5; v_call: TRBV12-3/TRBV12-4; clone_size: .; cdr3_aa: ASSLGGGRETQY
j_call: TRBJ2-5; v_call: TRBV10-2; clone_size: .; cdr3_aa: ASGGSFQETQY
j_call: TRBJ2-3; v_call: TRBV25-1; clone_size: .; cdr3_aa: ASSELSGWYTDTQY
j_call: TRBJ2-1; v_call: TRBV28; clone_size: .; cdr3_aa: ASSLRQGKVHEQF
j_call: TRBJ1-1; v_call: TRBV29-1; clone_size: .; cdr3_aa: SVGGRQSNTEAF
j_call: TRBJ1-6; v_call: TRBV5-6; clone_size: .; cdr3_aa: ASSGDRGRNSPLH
j_call: TRBJ2-4; v_call: TRBV29-1; clone_size: .; cdr3_aa: SASERELAKNIQY
j_call: TRBJ1-2; v_call: TRBV9; clone_size: .; cdr3_aa: ASSLQGTGYGYT
j_call: TRBJ2-2; v_call: TRBV7-9; clone_size: .; cdr3_aa: ASSLGQNTGELF